This TCR beta chain originates from a study of blood T cell repertoires in COVID-19. Turning to the study itself: Donors in the United States, Italy and Spain gave samples during acute or convalescent COVID-19. T cells, B-cell-depleted T cells, or PBMCs provided the cDNA or gDNA that served as material.

The germline V gene has CDR1 SEHNR and CDR2 FQNEAQ (reference sequence). The V end was cut by 2 bases, the J end by 0 bases, with 20 bases between. The CDR3 contains 19 residues. Original analysis: Amplifying reference gene primers gave estimates of nucleated cell counts. This table comes from immunoSEQ multiplex PCR, and its TCRdb copy is limited to in-frame clones, with some not included. The V and J calls and clone size are taken from that table; D and trimming were inferred from the DNA. The data show more than 85,000 clones, around 86% seen once. The chain has TRBV7-9 and TRBJ2-1, with D possibly being TRBD2 (5 bases). Sequenced material: peripheral blood. This sequence was found in a man over 45 with acute or convalescent COVID-19. CDR3 DNA sequence: TGTGCCAGCAGCTTAAGGACGAGAGGGAAAGGAGGCTCCTACAATGAGCAGTTCTTC. Its translation is CASSLRTRGKGGSYNEQFF.